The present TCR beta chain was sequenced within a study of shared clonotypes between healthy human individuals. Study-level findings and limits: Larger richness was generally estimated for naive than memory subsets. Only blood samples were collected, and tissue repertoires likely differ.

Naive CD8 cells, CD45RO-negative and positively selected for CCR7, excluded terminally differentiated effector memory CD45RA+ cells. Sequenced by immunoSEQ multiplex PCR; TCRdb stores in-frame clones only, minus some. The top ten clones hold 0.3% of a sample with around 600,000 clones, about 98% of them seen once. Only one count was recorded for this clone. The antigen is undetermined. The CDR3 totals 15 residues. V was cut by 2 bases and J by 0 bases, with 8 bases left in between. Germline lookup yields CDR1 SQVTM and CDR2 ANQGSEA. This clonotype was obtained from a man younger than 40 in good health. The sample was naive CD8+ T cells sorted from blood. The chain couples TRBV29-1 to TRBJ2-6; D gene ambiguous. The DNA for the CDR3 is TGCAGCGTTGAATTGGCGAACTCTGGGGCCAACGTCCTGACTTTC. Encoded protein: CSVELANSGANVLTF.